This TCR beta chain was captured by sequencing in a study of blood T cell repertoires in COVID-19. Background on the study: Material from acute and convalescent COVID-19 was sourced from the United States, Italy and Spain. T cells, B-cell-depleted T cells, or PBMCs provided the cDNA or gDNA that served as material.

Original data processing: The assay estimated nucleated cells by amplifying reference gene primers. Profiling relied on immunoSEQ multiplex PCR, and the TCRdb table lists in-frame clones only, not all of them. The V and J calls and clone size come from that table; D and trimming were worked out from the DNA. This sample yields more than 80,000 clones, of which more than 65% are seen a single time; 15% to 20% belongs to the top ten. V gave up 1 base and J gave up 3 bases, with 10 bases separating them. The CDR3 loop spans 15 amino acids. Germline V lookup: CDR1 SNHLY, CDR2 FYNNEI. The TCR comes from an elderly woman with active or convalescent COVID-19. The rearrangement links TRBV2 to TRBJ2-1; D possibly corresponds to TRBD2 (6 bases). Sequenced material: peripheral blood. The DNA for the CDR3 is TGTGCCAGCAGTGAAGGGGTAGCGGTCTACAATGAGCAGTTCTTC. Its translation: CASSEGVAVYNEQFF.